A single sample is the source of the 14 T cell receptor beta chains below, sequenced in a study of T cell changes during pregnancy in multiple sclerosis. Sequencing used immunoSEQ multiplex PCR; TCRdb keeps in-frame clones, though not all of them. Seen here are around 83,000 clones, 85% to 95% observed once, and the top ten hold around 0.45%. The sample consisted of CD4+ T cells from peripheral blood mononuclear cells, taken in the second trimester of pregnancy. These receptors were taken from a female donor with multiple sclerosis, enrolled in a pregnancy study.

The chain joins TRBV19 to TRBJ2-7, with a weak D call TRBD1 (5 bases). Per germline, CDR1 LNHDA and CDR2 SQIVND (reference sequence). The V and J ends lost 5 bases and 2 bases respectively, with 19 bases between them. The CDR3 totals 16 residues. CDR3 sequence: CASSSRVQGTTYEQYF. As DNA, the CDR3 is TGTGCCAGTAGTTCCCGTGTGCAGGGCACTACCTACGAGCAGTACTTC. Complete variable domain (other parts from reference TRBV19 and TRBJ2-7): DGGITQSPKYLFRKEGQNVTLSCEQNLNHDAMYWYRQDPGQGLRLIYYSQIVNDFQKGDIAEGYSVSREKKESFPLTVTSAQKNPTAFYLCASSSRVQGTTYEQYFGPGTRLTVT.

This sequence joins TRBV5-1 and TRBJ2-3; no definite D call. CDR3 size: 15 residues. Germline CDR1 SGHRS, CDR2 YFSETQ. Trimming removed 1 base from V and 0 bases from J, with 9 bases in between. The CDR3, as DNA: TGCGCCAGCAGCTTGTTGGCCTCAAGCACAGATACGCAGTATTTT. As protein: CASSLLASSTDTQYF.

Regarding this clone: This sample also contains other DNA sequences that code for the same CDR3. The V gene is TRBV18, the J gene TRBJ1-1, with D perhaps matching TRBD1 (5 bases). The germline CDR1 and CDR2 sequences are KGHSH and LQKENI. V shed 2 bases and J shed 1 base, with 5 bases lying between them. The CDR3 length is 13 residues. CDR3: CASSPTGNTEAFF. The CDR3 nucleotides read TGTGCCAGCTCACCAACAGGGAACACTGAAGCTTTCTTT.

The chain recombines TRBV5-6 with TRBJ2-1; D may be TRBD1 (5 bases). Germline CDR1 SGHDT, CDR2 YYEEEE. The CDR3 runs 13 residues. V lost 6 bases and J lost 10, with 17 bases in between. CDR3 sequence: CASTLRGGREQFF. The CDR3 region has the DNA TGTGCCAGCACCCTAAGGGGTGGCCGAGAGCAGTTCTTC.

The chain links TRBV5-1 to TRBJ2-1; D may be TRBD2 (5 bases). The germline gives CDR1 SGHRS, CDR2 YFSETQ. The CDR3 has 15 residues. V was trimmed by 4 bases and J by 0 bases, leaving 11 bases between them. The CDR3 region has the DNA TGCGCCAGCAGCAAGACGGGAAGCTCCTACAATGAGCAGTTCTTC. Amino acids: CASSKTGSSYNEQFF.

The chain is built from TRBV19 and TRBJ1-6; TRBD1 is a possible D gene (5 bases). Germline V lookup: CDR1 LNHDA, CDR2 SQIVND (reference sequence). The ends were cut back, 6 bases at V and 6 bases at J, with 12 bases in the middle. The CDR3 is 14 residues long. CDR3 residues: CASRQGVGNSPLHF. In DNA form, the CDR3 reads TGTGCCAGTAGGCAGGGTGTCGGTAATTCACCCCTCCACTTT.

A single count supports this clone. The chain recombines TRBV20-1 with TRBJ1-2; perhaps TRBD1 as D (6 bases). The CDR3 has 11 amino acids. Trimming took off 6 bases at V and 9 bases at J, with 14 bases between the two ends. Looked up from germline, CDR1 is DFQATT and CDR2 is SNEGSKA (reference sequence). CDR3 sequence: CSAPGGARYTF. CDR3 in DNA: TGCAGTGCCCCGGGGGGGGCTCGCTACACCTTC.

This rearrangement joins TRBV6-1 to TRBJ2-7; 9 positions agree with TRBD1. Germline lookup yields CDR1 MNHNS and CDR2 SASEGT. Trimming took 8 bases from V and 2 from J; bases not matched to a gene: 7. This CDR3 has 14 amino acids. CDR3 bases: TGTGCCAGCGAAGGACAGGGGTACCCCTACGAGCAGTACTTC. This encodes CASEGQGYPYEQYF.

This clone was counted once. V and J are TRBV18 and TRBJ2-3; D possibly corresponds to TRBD1 (5 bases). The germline V and J ends were trimmed by 2 bases and 4 bases, with 7 bases remaining between them. CDR3 length: 13 residues. Per germline, CDR1 KGHSH and CDR2 LQKENI. The CDR3 coding sequence is TGTGCCAGCTCACCAGTGACAGCAGATACGCAGTATTTT. It yields the protein CASSPVTADTQYF.

V is TRBV28 and J is TRBJ2-3; 12 nucleotides agree with TRBD2. The CDR3 consists of 19 residues. V lost 7 bases to trimming and J lost 2 bases; unmatched junction nucleotides: 16. Germline assignment: CDR1 MDHEN and CDR2 SYDVKM. DNA of the CDR3: TGTGCCAGCACCCTCACTAGCGGGAGGTCCCGACATCACACAGATACGCAGTATTTT. It translates to CASTLTSGRSRHHTDTQYF. Full variable domain (missing parts from reference TRBV28 and TRBJ2-3): DVKVTQSSRYLVKRTGEKVFLECVQDMDHENMFWYRQDPGLGLRLIYFSYDVKMKEKGDIPEGYSVSREKKERFSLILESASTNQTSMYLCASTLTSGRSRHHTDTQYFGPGTRLTVL.

DNA of the CDR3: TGTGCCAGCAACCAAGGAGTTGATAGCAATCAGCCCCAGCATTTT. It codes for CASNQGVDSNQPQHF. V gene TRBV28 combines with J gene TRBJ1-5; D call uncertain. V lost 7 bases to trimming and J lost 0 bases, with 13 bases between them. Per the germline V gene, CDR1 is MDHEN and CDR2 is SYDVKM. The CDR3 is 15 residues long.

In the case of this clone: One end of the junction varies from germline; a read error may be responsible. The chain joins TRBV19 to TRBJ2-5; the match to TRBD1 covers 8 bases. The CDR3 length is 16 residues. CDR1 and CDR2 (germline): LNHDA, SQIVND (reference sequence). CDR3 in amino acids: CASSIARTGSQETQYF. As DNA, the CDR3 is TGTGCCAGTAGCATAGCCCGGACAGGGAGCCAAGAGACCCAGTACTTC.

J is TRBJ1-5 and V is TRBV4-3; the D is unclear. V lost 0 bases to trimming and J lost 4 bases, with 13 bases between them. CDR1 and CDR2 from the germline V gene are LGHNA and YSLEER. CDR3 length: 16 residues. The CDR3 region is CASSQDTPSGNQPQHF. CDR3 coding DNA: TGCGCCAGCAGCCAAGATACCCCCTCCGGGAATCAGCCCCAGCATTTT.

The rearrangement uses TRBV30 and TRBJ1-6, with TRBD1 matching over 9 bases. V was clipped by 3 bases and J by 9 bases; unmatched bases: 6. The V gene's germline CDR1 is GTSNPN and CDR2 SVGIG (reference sequence). The CDR3 totals 14 residues. The CDR3, as DNA: TGTGCCTGGAGGGGACAGGGAGGGCCTTCACCCCTCCACTTT. Its translation: CAWRGQGGPSPLHF.